The clone carrying this T cell receptor beta chain is a singleton in its sample. Its antigen remains unknown. The same CDR3 arises from other DNA sequences in this sample as well. This sample is part of a study of cytomegalovirus exposure and HLA in healthy donors. About the study: Around 190 million T cells yielded more than 95 million unique TCR beta sequences, as an earlier analysis found.

Study findings and constraints: In an earlier analysis, about 87% or about 30%: the productive usage of most TCR beta V segments. A later analysis showed TCR association rates differing by HLA locus, peaking at DRB1 and lowest at HLA-C.

CDR3 length: 13 amino acids. Deletions cut 2 bases from V and 2 bases from J, with 6 bases between. The germline V gene encodes CDR1 MDHEN and CDR2 SYDVKM. It was with 60 Vbeta and 13 Jbeta primers that the PCR ran. Here immunoSEQ multiplex PCR was the method, and the copy in TCRdb shows in-frame clones only, minus some. The repertoire includes under 200,000 clones, less than 80% of them detected once, and 0.65% to 0.85% sits in the top ten. Material for sequencing was PBMCs. This sequence originates from a female donor in good health and CMV-seronegative. The genes are TRBV28 and TRBJ1-2, with a weak D call TRBD1 (6 bases). CDR3 DNA sequence: TGTGCCAGCAGTTTAGGACAGAACTATGGCTACACCTTC. Its protein is CASSLGQNYGYTF.